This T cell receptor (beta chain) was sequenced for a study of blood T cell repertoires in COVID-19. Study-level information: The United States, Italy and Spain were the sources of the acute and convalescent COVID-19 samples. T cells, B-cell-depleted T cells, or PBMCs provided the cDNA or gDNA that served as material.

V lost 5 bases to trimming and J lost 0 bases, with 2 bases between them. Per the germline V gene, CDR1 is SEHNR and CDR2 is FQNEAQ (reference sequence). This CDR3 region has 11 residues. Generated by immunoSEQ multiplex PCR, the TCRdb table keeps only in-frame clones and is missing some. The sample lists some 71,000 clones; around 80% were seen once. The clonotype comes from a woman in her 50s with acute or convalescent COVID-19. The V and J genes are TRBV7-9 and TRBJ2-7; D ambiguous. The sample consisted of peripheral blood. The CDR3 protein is CASSLSYEQYF. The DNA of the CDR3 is TGTGCCAGCAGCCTCTCCTACGAGCAGTACTTC.